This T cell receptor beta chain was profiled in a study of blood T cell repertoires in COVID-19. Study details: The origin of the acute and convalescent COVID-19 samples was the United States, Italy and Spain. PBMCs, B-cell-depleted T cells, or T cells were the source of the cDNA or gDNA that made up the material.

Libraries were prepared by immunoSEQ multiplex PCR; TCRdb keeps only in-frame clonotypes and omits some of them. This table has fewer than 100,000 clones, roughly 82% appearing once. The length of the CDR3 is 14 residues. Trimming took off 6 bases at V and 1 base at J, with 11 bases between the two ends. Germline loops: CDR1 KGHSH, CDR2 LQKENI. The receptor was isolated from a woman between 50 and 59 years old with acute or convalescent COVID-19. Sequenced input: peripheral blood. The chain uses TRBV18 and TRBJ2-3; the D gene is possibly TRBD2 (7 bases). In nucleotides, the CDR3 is TGTGCCAGCTCCGGGGGGCTGGGCACAGATACGCAGTATTTT. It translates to CASSGGLGTDTQYF.